The entry that follows covers one T cell receptor beta chain sequence. Its antigen is not identified. This sample was included in a study of prognosis after radiotherapy for stage I lung cancer. Genomic DNA was subjected to two-round multiplex PCR for amplification of TCR beta CDR3. Amplification in first-round PCR relied on primers specific to each TRBV and TRBJ gene. Second-round PCR relied on universal primers. TCRdb passed the multiplex PCR reads through MiXCR, listing each CDR3 protein once. The sample has around 26,000 distinct CDR3 sequences; around 42% are singletons. The study, taken as a whole, reports: There were reportedly differences in TRBV and TRBJ gene usage between patients with and without metastases.

Sample collection consisted of six milliliters of peripheral blood drawn at each of two time points. The CDR3 contains 13 residues. Germline V gene lookup returns CDR1 MNHEY and CDR2 SVGEGT. The V end was cut by 10 bases, the J end by 6 bases, with 15 bases between. The chain recombines TRBV6-2 or TRBV6-3 with TRBJ1-4; maybe TRBD1 (6 bases). The sequenced sample was PBMCs, obtained before or after stereotactic body radiation therapy (not recorded which). This TCR was recovered from a donor of 50 years or more with non-small cell lung cancer. The CDR3 reads CATREGVYEKLFF. The CDR3 DNA sequence: TGTGCCACTCGGGAGGGGGTTTATGAAAAACTGTTTTTT.